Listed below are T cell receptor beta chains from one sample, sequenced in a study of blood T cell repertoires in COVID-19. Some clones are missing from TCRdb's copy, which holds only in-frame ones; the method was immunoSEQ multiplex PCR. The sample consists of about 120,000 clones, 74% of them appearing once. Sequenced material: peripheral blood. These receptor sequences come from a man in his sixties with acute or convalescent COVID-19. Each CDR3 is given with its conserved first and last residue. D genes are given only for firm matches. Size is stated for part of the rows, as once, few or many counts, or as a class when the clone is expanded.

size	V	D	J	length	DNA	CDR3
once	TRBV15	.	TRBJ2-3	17	TGTGCCACCAGCAGAGGAATACAGCATCTGGGTTCGAATACGCAGTATTTT	CATSRGIQHLGSNTQYF
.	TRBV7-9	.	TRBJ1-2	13	TGTGCCAGCAGCCGACTGAGGGACTATGGCTACACCTTC	CASSRLRDYGYTF
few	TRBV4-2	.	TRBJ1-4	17	TGTGCCAGCAGCCACGGATCCTTGGGAGGGACTAATGAAAAACTGTTTTTT	CASSHGSLGGTNEKLFF
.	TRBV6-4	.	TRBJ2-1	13	TGTGCCAGCAGCAGCGGACGACAAGGCGAGCAGTTCTTC	CASSSGRQGEQFF
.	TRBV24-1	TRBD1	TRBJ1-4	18	TGTGCCACCAGTGGCCCTGGGACAGGGGAGGCAACTAATGAAAAACTGTTTTTT	CATSGPGTGEATNEKLFF
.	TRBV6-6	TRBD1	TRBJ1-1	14	TGTGCCAGCAGCTTTACAGGGGATGGCACTGAAGCTTTCTTT	CASSFTGDGTEAFF
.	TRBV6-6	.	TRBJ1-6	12	TGTGCCAGCAGGGGGGGTAATTCACCCCTCCACTTT	CASRGGNSPLHF
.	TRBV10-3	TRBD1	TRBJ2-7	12	TGTGCCACACAGGGGGCTTCCTACGAGCAGTACTTC	CATQGASYEQYF
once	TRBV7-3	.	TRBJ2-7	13	TGTGCCAGCAGCTTACAGGGGGGCTACGAGCAGTACTTC	CASSLQGGYEQYF
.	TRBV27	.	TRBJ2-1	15	TGTGCCAGCAGGGTCCGGGGTGCCGTAGCCAATGAGCAGTTCTTC	CASRVRGAVANEQFF
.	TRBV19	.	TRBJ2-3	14	TGTGCCAGCTCGACAAACTCAGGGTCAGATACGCAGTATTTT	CASSTNSGSDTQYF
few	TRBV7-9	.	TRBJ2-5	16	TGTGCCAGCAGCCGTCAGGGAGGGATCGACAGGGAGACCCAGTACTTC	CASSRQGGIDRETQYF
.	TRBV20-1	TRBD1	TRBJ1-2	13	TGCAGTGCTAGTCTAGGGGGCTCCTATGGCTACACCTTC	CSASLGGSYGYTF
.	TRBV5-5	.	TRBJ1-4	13	TGTGCCAGCTCCCCCGTGGGCCATGAAAAACTGTTTTTT	CASSPVGHEKLFF
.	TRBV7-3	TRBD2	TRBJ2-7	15	TGTGCCAGCTGCGGACCTGGAGCGGGGACCTACGAGCAGTACTTC	CASCGPGAGTYEQYF
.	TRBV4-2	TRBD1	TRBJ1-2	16	TGTGCCAGCAGCCCCCTCGGACAGGGGGAATCCTATGGCTACACCTTC	CASSPLGQGESYGYTF
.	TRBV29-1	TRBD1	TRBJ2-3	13	TGCAGCGGAGAGGGGGCGGTGGGAGATACGCAGTATTTT	CSGEGAVGDTQYF
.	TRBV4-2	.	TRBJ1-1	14	TGTGCCAGCAGCGCCCAAGGGGGAGCCACTGAAGCTTTCTTT	CASSAQGGATEAFF
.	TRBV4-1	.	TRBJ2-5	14	TGCGCCAGCAGCCTCCGATTTTCGGGAGAGACCCAGTACTTC	CASSLRFSGETQYF
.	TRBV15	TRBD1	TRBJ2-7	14	TGTGCCACCAGCAGACCCGGACAGGGCTACGAGCAGTACTTC	CATSRPGQGYEQYF
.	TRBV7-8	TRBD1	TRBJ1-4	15	TGTGCCAGCAGCTCGACAGGGGGCATGAGTGAAAAACTGTTTTTT	CASSSTGGMSEKLFF
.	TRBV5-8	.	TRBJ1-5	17	TGTGCCAGCAGCTTGGGGGTCGGGGGAGGAGGCAATCAGCCCCAGCATTTT	CASSLGVGGGGNQPQHF
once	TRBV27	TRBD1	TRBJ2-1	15	TGTGCCAGCAGTCCGACCCACAGGGGTGGGAATGAGCAGTTCTTC	CASSPTHRGGNEQFF
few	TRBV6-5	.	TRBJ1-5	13	TGTGCCAGCCTTACAGGTGGAAATCAGCCCCAGCATTTT	CASLTGGNQPQHF
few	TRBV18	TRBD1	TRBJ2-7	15	TGTGCCAGCTCACCTCAGGGGGCTCTAACGGTTGAGCAGTACTTC	CASSPQGALTVEQYF
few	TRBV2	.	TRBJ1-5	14	TGTGCCAGCAGTGGACCAGGGGTTTATCAGCCCCAGCATTTT	CASSGPGVYQPQHF
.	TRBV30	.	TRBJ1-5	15	TGTGCCTGGAGTGCCCAGGGTTTGAACAATCAGCCCCAGCATTTT	CAWSAQGLNNQPQHF